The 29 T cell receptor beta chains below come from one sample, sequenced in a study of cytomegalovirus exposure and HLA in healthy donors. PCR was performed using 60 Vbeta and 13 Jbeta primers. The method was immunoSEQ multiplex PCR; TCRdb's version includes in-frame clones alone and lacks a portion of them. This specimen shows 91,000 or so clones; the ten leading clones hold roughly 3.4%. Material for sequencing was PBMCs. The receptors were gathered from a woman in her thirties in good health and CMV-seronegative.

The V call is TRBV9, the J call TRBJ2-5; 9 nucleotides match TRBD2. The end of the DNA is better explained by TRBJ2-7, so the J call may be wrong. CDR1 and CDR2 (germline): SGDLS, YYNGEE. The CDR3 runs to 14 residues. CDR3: CASSVSGRPYEQYF. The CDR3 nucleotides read TGTGCCAGCAGCGTAAGCGGGAGGCCCTACGAGCAGTACTTC.

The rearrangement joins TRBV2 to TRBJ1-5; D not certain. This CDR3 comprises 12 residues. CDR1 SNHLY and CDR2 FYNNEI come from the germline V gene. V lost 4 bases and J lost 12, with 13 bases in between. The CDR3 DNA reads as TGTGCCAGCAGTGTGGCAGGAGGGAACCAGCATTTT. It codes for CASSVAGGNQHF. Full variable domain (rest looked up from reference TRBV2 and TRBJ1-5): EPEVTQTPSHQVTQMGQEVILRCVPISNHLYFYWYRQILGQKVEFLVSFYNNEISEKSEIFDDQFSVERPDGSNFTLKIRSTKLEDSAMYFCASSVAGGNQHFGDGTRLSIL.

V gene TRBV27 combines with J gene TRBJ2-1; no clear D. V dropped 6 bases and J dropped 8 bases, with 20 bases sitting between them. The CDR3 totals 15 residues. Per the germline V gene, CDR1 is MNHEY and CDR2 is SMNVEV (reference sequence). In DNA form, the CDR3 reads TGTGCCAGCAGGCCCGAGGTCGGTCTCTTTTATGAGCAGTTCTTC. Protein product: CASRPEVGLFYEQFF.

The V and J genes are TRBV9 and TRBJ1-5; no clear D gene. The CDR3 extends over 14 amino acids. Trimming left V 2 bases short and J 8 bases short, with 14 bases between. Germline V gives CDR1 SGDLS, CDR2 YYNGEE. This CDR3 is CASSVGADVEPQHF. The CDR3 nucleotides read TGTGCCAGCAGCGTCGGAGCGGACGTAGAGCCCCAGCATTTT.

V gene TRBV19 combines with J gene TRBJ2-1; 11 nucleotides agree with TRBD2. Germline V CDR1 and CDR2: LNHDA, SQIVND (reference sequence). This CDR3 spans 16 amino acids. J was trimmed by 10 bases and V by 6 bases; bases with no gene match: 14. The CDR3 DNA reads TGTGCCAGTAGGCAAAGGGTTAGCGGGAGGGCCACGGAGCAGTTCTTC. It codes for CASRQRVSGRATEQFF.

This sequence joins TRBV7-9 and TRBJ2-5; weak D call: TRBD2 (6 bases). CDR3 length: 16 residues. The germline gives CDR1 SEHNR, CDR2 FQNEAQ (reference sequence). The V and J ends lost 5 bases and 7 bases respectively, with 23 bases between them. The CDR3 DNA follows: TGTGCCAGCAGCCCACCCGTAAGCCGGGACTTGGGGACCCAGTACTTC. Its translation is CASSPPVSRDLGTQYF. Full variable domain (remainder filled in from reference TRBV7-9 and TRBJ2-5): DTGVSQNPRHKITKRGQNVTFRCDPISEHNRLYWYRQTLGQGPEFLTYFQNEAQLEKSRLLSDRFSAERPKGSFSTLEIQRTEQGDSAMYLCASSPPVSRDLGTQYFGPGTRLLVL.

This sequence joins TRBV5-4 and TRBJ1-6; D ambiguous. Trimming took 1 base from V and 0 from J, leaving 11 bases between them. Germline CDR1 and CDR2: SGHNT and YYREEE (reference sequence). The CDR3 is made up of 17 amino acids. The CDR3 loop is CASSLYPESSYNSPLHF. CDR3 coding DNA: TGTGCCAGCAGCTTGTATCCCGAGAGCTCCTATAATTCACCCCTCCACTTT. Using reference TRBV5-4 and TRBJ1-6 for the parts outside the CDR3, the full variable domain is ETGVTQSPTHLIKTRGQQVTLRCSSQSGHNTVSWYQQALGQGPQFIFQYYREEENGRGNFPPRFSGLQFPNYSSELNVNALELDDSALYLCASSLYPESSYNSPLHFGNGTRLTVT.

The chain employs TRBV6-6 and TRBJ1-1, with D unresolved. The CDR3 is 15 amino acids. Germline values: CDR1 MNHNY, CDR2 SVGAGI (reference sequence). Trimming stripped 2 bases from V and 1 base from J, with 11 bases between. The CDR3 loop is CASSYRDIGNTEAFF. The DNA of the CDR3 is TGTGCCAGCAGTTACCGGGATATAGGGAACACTGAAGCTTTCTTT.

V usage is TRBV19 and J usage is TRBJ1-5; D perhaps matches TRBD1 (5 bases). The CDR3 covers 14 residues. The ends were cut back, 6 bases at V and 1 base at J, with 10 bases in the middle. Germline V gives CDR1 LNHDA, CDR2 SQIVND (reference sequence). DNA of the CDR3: TGTGCCAGTAGAAATTCAGGGAGCAATCAGCCCCAGCATTTT. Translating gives CASRNSGSNQPQHF.

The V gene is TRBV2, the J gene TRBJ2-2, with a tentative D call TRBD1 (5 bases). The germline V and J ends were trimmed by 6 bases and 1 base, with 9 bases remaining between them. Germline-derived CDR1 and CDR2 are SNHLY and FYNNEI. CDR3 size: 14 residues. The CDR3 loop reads CASSRDRNTGELFF. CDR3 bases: TGTGCCAGCAGCAGAGACAGGAACACCGGGGAGCTGTTTTTT.

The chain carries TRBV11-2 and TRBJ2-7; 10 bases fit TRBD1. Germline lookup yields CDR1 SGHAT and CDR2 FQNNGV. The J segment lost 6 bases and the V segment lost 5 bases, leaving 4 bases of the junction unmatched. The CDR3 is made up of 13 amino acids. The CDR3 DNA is TGTGCCAGCAGCCCGAGGACAGGGGGCGAGCAGTACTTC. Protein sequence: CASSPRTGGEQYF. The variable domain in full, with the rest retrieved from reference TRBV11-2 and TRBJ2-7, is EAGVAQSPRYKIIEKRQSVAFWCNPISGHATLYWYQQILGQGPKLLIQFQNNGVVDDSQLPKDRFSAERLKGVDSTLKIQPAKLEDSAVYLCASSPRTGGEQYFGPGTRLTVT.

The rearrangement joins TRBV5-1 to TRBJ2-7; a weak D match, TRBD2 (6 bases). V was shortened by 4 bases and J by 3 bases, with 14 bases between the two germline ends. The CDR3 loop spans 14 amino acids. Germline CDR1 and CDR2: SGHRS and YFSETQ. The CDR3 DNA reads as TGCGCCAGCAGCGCGGGACTGATGATCTACGAGCAGTACTTC. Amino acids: CASSAGLMIYEQYF.

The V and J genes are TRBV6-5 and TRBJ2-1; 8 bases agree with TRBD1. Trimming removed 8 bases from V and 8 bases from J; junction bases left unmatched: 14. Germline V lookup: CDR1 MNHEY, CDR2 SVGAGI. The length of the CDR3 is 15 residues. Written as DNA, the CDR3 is TGTGCCAGCTCGAACGGGGCAGGGGGCTCCCATGAGCAGTTCTTC. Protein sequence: CASSNGAGGSHEQFF.

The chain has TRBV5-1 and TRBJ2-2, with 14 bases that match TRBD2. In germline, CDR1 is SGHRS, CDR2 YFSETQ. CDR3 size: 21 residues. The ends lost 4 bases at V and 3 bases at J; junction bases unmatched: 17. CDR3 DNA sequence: TGCGCCAGCAGCCCAGGGACGTCCGGGACTAGCGGGAGCAAATACACCGGGGAGCTGTTTTTT. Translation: CASSPGTSGTSGSKYTGELFF. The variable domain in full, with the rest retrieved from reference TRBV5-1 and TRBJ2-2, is KAGVTQTPRYLIKTRGQQVTLSCSPISGHRSVSWYQQTPGQGLQFLFEYFSETQRNKGNFPGRFSGRQFSNSRSEMNVSTLELGDSALYLCASSPGTSGTSGSKYTGELFFGEGSRLTVL.

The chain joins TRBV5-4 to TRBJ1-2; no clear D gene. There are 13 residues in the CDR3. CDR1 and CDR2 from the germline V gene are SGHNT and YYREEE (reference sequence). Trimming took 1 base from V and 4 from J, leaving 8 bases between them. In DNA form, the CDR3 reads TGTGCCAGCAGCTTGCAACAGCTCTATGGCTACACCTTC. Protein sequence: CASSLQQLYGYTF.

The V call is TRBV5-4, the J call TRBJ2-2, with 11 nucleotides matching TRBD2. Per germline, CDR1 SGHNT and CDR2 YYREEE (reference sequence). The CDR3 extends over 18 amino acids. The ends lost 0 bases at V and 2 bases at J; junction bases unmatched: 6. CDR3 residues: CASSLALTSGANTGELFF. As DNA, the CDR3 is TGTGCCAGCAGCTTGGCCTTGACTAGCGGGGCTAACACCGGGGAGCTGTTTTTT.

The CDR3 nucleotides read TGTGCCAGCAGTGTCACAGGGGTGGCCACTGAAGCTTTCTTT. This codes for CASSVTGVATEAFF. This sequence joins TRBV27 and TRBJ1-1, with 7 bases lining up with TRBD1. The CDR3 covers 14 residues. The trim removed 5 bases at V and 4 bases at J, leaving 7 bases unmatched. Germline V CDR1 and CDR2: MNHEY, SMNVEV (reference sequence).

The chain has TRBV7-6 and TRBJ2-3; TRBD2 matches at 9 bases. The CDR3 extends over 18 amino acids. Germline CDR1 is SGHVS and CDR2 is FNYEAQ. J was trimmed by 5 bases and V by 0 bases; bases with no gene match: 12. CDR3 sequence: CASSLAVWREGRGDTQYF. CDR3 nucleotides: TGTGCCAGCAGCTTAGCAGTATGGCGGGAGGGCCGGGGAGATACGCAGTATTTT.

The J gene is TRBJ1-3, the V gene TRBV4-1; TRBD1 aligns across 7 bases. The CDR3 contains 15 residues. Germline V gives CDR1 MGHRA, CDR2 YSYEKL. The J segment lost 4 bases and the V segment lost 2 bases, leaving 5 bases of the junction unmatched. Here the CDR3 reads CASSQPKDRGNTIYF. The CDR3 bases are TGCGCCAGCAGCCAACCTAAGGACAGGGGAAACACCATATATTTT.

CDR3 loop: CASSGGQGRGSYNEQFF. In DNA, the CDR3 is TGTGCCAGCAGCGGGGGACAGGGCCGTGGCTCCTACAATGAGCAGTTCTTC. J is TRBJ2-1 and V is TRBV13; 9 bases match TRBD1. The ends lost 5 bases at V and 0 bases at J; junction bases unmatched: 8. Germline V lookup: CDR1 PRHDT, CDR2 FYEKMQ (reference sequence). The CDR3 spans 17 residues.

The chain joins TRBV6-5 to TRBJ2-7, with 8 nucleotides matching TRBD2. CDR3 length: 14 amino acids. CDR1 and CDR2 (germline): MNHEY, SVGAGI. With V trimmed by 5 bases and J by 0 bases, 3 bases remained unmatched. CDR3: CASSREGPSYEQYF. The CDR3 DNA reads TGTGCCAGCAGTCGGGAGGGGCCCTCCTACGAGCAGTACTTC.

The CDR3 DNA reads as TGTGCCAGCAGTGAAGCCAGGGTCCACGAGCAGTACTTC. Translation gives CASSEARVHEQYF. The rearrangement uses TRBV2 and TRBJ2-7; the D gene is possibly TRBD1 (5 bases). With 0 bases removed from V and 5 bases from J, the gap between germline ends came to 8 bases. This CDR3 region has 13 residues. Germline V gene lookup returns CDR1 SNHLY and CDR2 FYNNEI.

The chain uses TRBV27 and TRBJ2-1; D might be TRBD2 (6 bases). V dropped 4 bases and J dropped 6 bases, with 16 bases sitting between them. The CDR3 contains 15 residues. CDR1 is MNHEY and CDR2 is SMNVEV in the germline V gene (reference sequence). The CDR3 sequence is CASSSGTRPGNEQFF. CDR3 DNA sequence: TGTGCCAGCAGTTCCGGGACTCGCCCAGGCAATGAGCAGTTCTTC.

The CDR3 DNA reads as TGTGCCAGCAGACGACAGGTCGGGACCTCCTACGAGCAGTACTTC. Protein: CASRRQVGTSYEQYF. The V call is TRBV7-3, the J call TRBJ2-7; D is perhaps TRBD1 (6 bases). Trimming pared 6 bases from V and 0 bases from J, leaving 15 bases between. Germline values: CDR1 SGHTA, CDR2 FQGTGA. This CDR3 spans 15 amino acids.

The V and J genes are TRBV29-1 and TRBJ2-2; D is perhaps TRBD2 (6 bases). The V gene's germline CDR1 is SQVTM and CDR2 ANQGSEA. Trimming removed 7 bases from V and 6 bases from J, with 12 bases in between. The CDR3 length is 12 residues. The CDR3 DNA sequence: TGCAGCGCTGCCCGGGACTCCGGGGAGCTGTTTTTT. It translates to CSAARDSGELFF.

CDR3 DNA: TGTGCCAGCAGTTTACGACAGATGAACACTGAAGCTTTCTTT. This sequence encodes CASSLRQMNTEAFF. V gene TRBV28 combines with J gene TRBJ1-1; the D gene is possibly TRBD1 (5 bases). The CDR3 has 14 residues. V was clipped by 2 bases and J by 0 bases, with 7 bases between them. Germline V CDR1 and CDR2: MDHEN, SYDVKM.

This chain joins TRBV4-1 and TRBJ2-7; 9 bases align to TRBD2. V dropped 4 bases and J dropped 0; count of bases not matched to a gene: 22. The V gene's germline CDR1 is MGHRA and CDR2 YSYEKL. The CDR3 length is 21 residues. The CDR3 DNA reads TGCGCCAGCAGCCTGATGTGGGCCTTGGTCGGCCTAGCGGGATACTCCTACGAGCAGTACTTC. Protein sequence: CASSLMWALVGLAGYSYEQYF.

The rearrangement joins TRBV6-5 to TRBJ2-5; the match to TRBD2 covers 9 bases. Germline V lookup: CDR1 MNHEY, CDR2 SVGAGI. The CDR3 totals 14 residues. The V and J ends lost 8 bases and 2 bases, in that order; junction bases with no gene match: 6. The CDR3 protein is CASGLAGRQETQYF. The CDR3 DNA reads TGTGCCAGCGGTCTAGCGGGGCGACAAGAGACCCAGTACTTC.

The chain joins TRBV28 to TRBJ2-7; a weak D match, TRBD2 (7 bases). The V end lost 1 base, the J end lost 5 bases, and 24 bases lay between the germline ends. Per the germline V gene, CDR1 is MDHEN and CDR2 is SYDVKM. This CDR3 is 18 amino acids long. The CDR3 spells CASSLLIRGGAGTDEQYF. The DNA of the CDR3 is TGTGCCAGCAGTTTATTAATCCGTGGGGGGGCCGGCACCGACGAGCAGTACTTC. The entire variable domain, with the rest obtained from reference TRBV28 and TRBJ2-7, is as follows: DVKVTQSSRYLVKRTGEKVFLECVQDMDHENMFWYRQDPGLGLRLIYFSYDVKMKEKGDIPEGYSVSREKKERFSLILESASTNQTSMYLCASSLLIRGGAGTDEQYFGPGTRLTVT.